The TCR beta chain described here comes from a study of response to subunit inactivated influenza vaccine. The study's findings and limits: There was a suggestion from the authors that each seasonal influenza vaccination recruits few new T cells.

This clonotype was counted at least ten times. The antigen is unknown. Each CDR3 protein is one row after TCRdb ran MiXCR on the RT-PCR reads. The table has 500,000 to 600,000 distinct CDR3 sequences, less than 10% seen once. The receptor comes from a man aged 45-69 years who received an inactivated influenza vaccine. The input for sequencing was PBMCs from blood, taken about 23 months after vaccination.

The CDR3 nucleotides read TGTGCCAGCAGCCAAGATCCCACTAGCGGGTACGAGCAGTACTTC. This encodes CASSQDPTSGYEQYF. This sequence joins TRBV4-2 and TRBJ2-7; 9 positions match TRBD2. Looked up from germline, CDR1 is LGHNA and CDR2 is YNFKEQ. The CDR3 is made up of 15 amino acids. V lost 0 bases, J lost 4 bases, and 4 bases stayed unmatched.